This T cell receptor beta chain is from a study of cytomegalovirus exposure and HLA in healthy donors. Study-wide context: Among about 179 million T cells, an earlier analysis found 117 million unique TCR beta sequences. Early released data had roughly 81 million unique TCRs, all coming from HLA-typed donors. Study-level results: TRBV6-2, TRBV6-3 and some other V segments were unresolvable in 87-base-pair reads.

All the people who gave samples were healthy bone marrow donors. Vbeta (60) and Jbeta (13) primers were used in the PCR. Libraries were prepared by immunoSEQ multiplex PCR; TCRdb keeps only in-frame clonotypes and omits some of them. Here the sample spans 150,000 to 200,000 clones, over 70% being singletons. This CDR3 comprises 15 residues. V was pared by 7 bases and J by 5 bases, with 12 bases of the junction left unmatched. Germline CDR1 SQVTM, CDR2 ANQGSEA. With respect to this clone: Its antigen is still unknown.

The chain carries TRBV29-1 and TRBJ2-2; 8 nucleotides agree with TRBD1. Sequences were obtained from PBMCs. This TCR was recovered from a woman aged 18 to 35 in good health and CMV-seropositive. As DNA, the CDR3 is TGCAGCGCAGGGGGCGCGGGGAAAGCAACCGGGGAGCTGTTTTTT. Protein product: CSAGGAGKATGELFF.